The 22 T cell receptor beta chains given below trace back to one sample, sequenced in a study of regulatory T cells in long-lasting Graves disease. The authors built TCR beta libraries using iRepertoire HTBI primers and Arm-PCR of CDR3 regions. TCRdb fed the multiplex PCR reads into MiXCR, producing one record per CDR3 protein. The sample shows under 450,000 distinct CDR3 sequences, 10% to 15% of them seen only once. Time point indicated: newly diagnosed GD, antithyroid drugs for less than 3 months. Construction of the TCR library relied on RNA isolated from PBMCs. The sample was also linked to a second study, of T cells in Graves' hyperthyroidism and ophthalmopathy.

Sequenced material: peripheral blood mononuclear cells (PBMCs), taken at new diagnosis, from a patient treated with antithyroid drugs. These receptors were collected from a woman aged 18-35 years with Graves disease.

This clonotype was seen repeatedly, ten times or more. CDR3 DNA: TGTGCCAGCAGTTCCCACCACGAATCCGGGACAGTTGACGAGCAGTACTTC. Translating gives CASSSHHESGTVDEQYF. The chain carries TRBV27 and TRBJ2-7, with 7 nucleotides matching TRBD1. Germline values: CDR1 MNHEY, CDR2 SMNVEV (reference sequence). There are 17 residues in the CDR3. The trim removed 4 bases at V and 5 bases at J, leaving 17 bases unmatched.

This clonotype appeared once. The chain links TRBV5-1 to TRBJ2-3, with D possibly being TRBD2 (6 bases). Germline CDR1 SGHRS, CDR2 YFSETQ. Trimming pared 6 bases from V and 0 bases from J, leaving 17 bases between. The CDR3 runs to 16 residues. The CDR3 DNA reads TGCGCCAGCACCCAACCCGCGGGGACTAGCACAGATACGCAGTATTTT. This codes for CASTQPAGTSTDTQYF.

This sequence joins TRBV27 and TRBJ1-2, with 8 bases identical to TRBD1. The CDR3 contains 14 residues. The germline V gene has CDR1 MNHEY and CDR2 SMNVEV (reference sequence). Losses at the gene ends were 4 bases for V and 0 bases for J; bases not matched to a gene: 1. The CDR3 coding sequence is TGTGCCAGCAGTTGGACAGGGACTAACTATGGCTACACCTTC. It encodes CASSWTGTNYGYTF.

This clonotype was seen repeatedly, ten times or more. The chain links TRBV20-1 to TRBJ2-3; possibly TRBD1 or TRBD2 for D (5 bases each). The V end was cut by 3 bases, the J end by 0 bases, with 7 bases between. The CDR3 runs 13 residues. Germline V gene lookup returns CDR1 DFQATT and CDR2 SNEGSKA (reference sequence). Here the CDR3 reads CSASGASTDTQYF. CDR3 nucleotide sequence: TGCAGTGCTAGCGGGGCCAGCACAGATACGCAGTATTTT.

This clonotype was seen repeatedly, ten times or more. The J gene is TRBJ1-5, the V gene TRBV20-1; 7 bases line up with TRBD1. With V trimmed by 3 bases and J by 2 bases, 7 bases remained unmatched. The CDR3 extends over 15 amino acids. Germline CDR1 is DFQATT and CDR2 is SNEGSKA (reference sequence). As DNA, the CDR3 is TGCAGTGCTAGGGAAACAGGGGCTGGCAATCAGCCCCAGCATTTT. Protein: CSARETGAGNQPQHF.

This clonotype appeared many times. The rearrangement uses TRBV28 and TRBJ2-1, with D possibly being TRBD1 (5 bases). The CDR3 spans 16 residues. Germline V lookup: CDR1 MDHEN, CDR2 SYDVKM. V gave up 4 bases and J gave up 3 bases, with 16 bases separating them. This chain's CDR3 is CASSSRLGASYNEQFF. The CDR3 bases are TGTGCCAGCAGTTCCCGACTTGGGGCGAGCTACAATGAGCAGTTCTTC.

This clonotype appeared many times. The V and J genes are TRBV6-2 or TRBV6-3 and TRBJ1-4, with 7 nucleotides matching TRBD1. Trimming took 2 bases from V and 7 from J; bases not matched to a gene: 7. Per the germline V gene, CDR1 is MNHEY and CDR2 is SVGEGT. The CDR3 is 15 amino acids. The CDR3 loop reads CASSYLGGTAEKLFF. In DNA, the CDR3 is TGTGCCAGCAGTTACCTGGGCGGGACAGCTGAAAAACTGTTTTTT.

This clonotype has ten or more counts. The chain uses TRBV7-3 and TRBJ2-1, with 7 bases fitting TRBD2. The CDR3 runs 15 residues. J was trimmed by 8 bases and V by 1 base; bases with no gene match: 8. CDR1 SGHTA and CDR2 FQGTGA come from the germline V gene. This chain's CDR3 is CASSLRAGAGDEQFF. CDR3 DNA sequence: TGTGCCAGCAGCTTAAGGGCGGGAGCGGGCGATGAGCAGTTCTTC. Full variable domain (missing parts from reference TRBV7-3 and TRBJ2-1): GAGVSQTPSNKVTEKGKYVELRCDPISGHTALYWYRQSLGQGPEFLIYFQGTGAADDSGLPNDRFFAVRPEGSVSTLKIQRTERGDSAVYLCASSLRAGAGDEQFFGPGTRLTVL.

This chain uses TRBV20-1 with TRBJ2-7, with no clear D. V lost 0 bases, J lost 0 bases, and 6 bases lay in between. CDR1 DFQATT and CDR2 SNEGSKA come from the germline V gene (reference sequence). This CDR3 contains 13 residues. The CDR3 is CSARDGDSYEQYF. The CDR3, as DNA: TGCAGTGCTAGAGATGGAGACTCCTACGAGCAGTACTTC.

This clonotype was seen at least ten times. The chain joins TRBV30 to TRBJ2-1, with TRBD2 identical over 8 bases. Losses at the gene ends were 6 bases for V and 2 bases for J; bases not matched to a gene: 6. The CDR3 is made up of 14 amino acids. Germline V lookup: CDR1 GTSNPN, CDR2 SVGIG (reference sequence). CDR3 residues: CACAGGGTYNEQFF. The CDR3 DNA sequence: TGTGCCTGCGCCGGGGGGGGTACCTACAATGAGCAGTTCTTC.

V is TRBV6-2 or TRBV6-3 and J is TRBJ2-7; 10 bases line up with TRBD2. Trimming cost V 0 bases and J 3 bases; bases outside gene matches: 5. This CDR3 contains 16 residues. Germline V CDR1 and CDR2: MNHEY, SVGEGT. The CDR3 reads CASSYSLAGAVYEQYV. The CDR3 DNA follows: TGTGCCAGCAGTTACTCCCTAGCGGGAGCGGTCTACGAGCAGTACGTC.

This clonotype was counted at least ten times. V is TRBV15 and J is TRBJ1-5, with D possibly being TRBD1 (6 bases). The length of the CDR3 is 16 residues. Deletions cut 1 base from V and 7 bases from J, with 17 bases between. Germline V gene lookup returns CDR1 LNHNV and CDR2 YYDKDF (reference sequence). Written as DNA, the CDR3 is TGTGCCACCAGCAGAGTACGAACAGGGCCGGGGCAGCCCCAGCATTTT. Protein: CATSRVRTGPGQPQHF.

The chain is built from TRBV4-3 and TRBJ1-2, with D possibly TRBD1 on 5 matching bases. The length of the CDR3 is 19 residues. The germline V and J ends were trimmed by 0 bases and 3 bases, with 23 bases remaining between them. Germline V gene data show CDR1 as LGHNA and CDR2 as YSLEER. CDR3 region: CASSQEGPWGGRVDYGYTF. As DNA, the CDR3 is TGCGCCAGCAGCCAAGAGGGGCCCTGGGGGGGTCGGGTAGACTATGGCTACACCTTC.

This clonotype was detected only once. Given a much more abundant clone one base away, this may be a read error. V gene TRBV6-1 combines with J gene TRBJ2-5, with a weak D call TRBD2 (5 bases). The CDR3 is made up of 14 amino acids. Germline CDR1 MNHNS, CDR2 SASEGT. The CDR3 spells CASSEVANQEAQYF. The CDR3 DNA reads as TGTGCCAGCAGTGAAGTAGCGAACCAAGAGGCCCAGTACTTC.

There are many counts of this clonotype. The gene calls are TRBV7-2 and TRBJ1-2; TRBD1 matches 7 bases. The junction had 6 bases not matched to a gene; V was cut back by 5 bases and J by 3 bases. Germline V gene data show CDR1 as SGHTA and CDR2 as FQGNSA. This CDR3 is built from 14 residues. The DNA of the CDR3 is TGTGCCAGCAGCGGTCAGGGGGGCTACTATGGCTACACCTTC. It yields the protein CASSGQGGYYGYTF.

There are many counts of this clonotype. The chain has TRBV20-1 and TRBJ2-7; weak D call: TRBD2 (6 bases). Germline CDR1 and CDR2: DFQATT and SNEGSKA (reference sequence). Trimming pared 3 bases from V and 2 bases from J, leaving 14 bases between. This CDR3 contains 14 residues. CDR3 coding DNA: TGCAGTGCTAGTTCCTCGACTAGACCCTACGAGCAGTACTTC. It is translated as CSASSSTRPYEQYF.

The chain carries TRBV6-1 and TRBJ1-2; 8 bases agree with TRBD1. CDR3 length: 18 amino acids. J lost 1 base, V lost 7 bases, and 17 bases had no gene match. Germline CDR1 and CDR2: MNHNS and SASEGT. This chain's CDR3 is CASTLPGQEVDGNYGYTF. The DNA for the CDR3 is TGTGCCAGCACCTTACCGGGACAGGAGGTAGACGGTAACTATGGCTACACCTTC.

The chain uses TRBV7-6 and TRBJ1-5; D not resolved. This CDR3 has 13 amino acids. CDR1 is SGHVS, CDR2 FNYEAQ, per germline. Trimming removed 2 bases from V and 7 bases from J, with 9 bases in between. CDR3 region: CASSLMGSQPQHF. The CDR3 DNA reads as TGTGCCAGCAGCTTAATGGGCAGCCAGCCCCAGCATTTT.

V gene TRBV10-3 combines with J gene TRBJ2-1, with TRBD2 matching over 8 bases. Germline CDR1 is ENHRY and CDR2 is SYGVKD. The CDR3 spans 14 residues. The V and J ends lost 8 bases and 12 bases, in that order; junction bases with no gene match: 15. The CDR3 loop is CAIASIAGNVGQFF. For the CDR3, the DNA is TGTGCCATCGCCTCGATAGCGGGGAATGTGGGGCAGTTCTTC.

This clonotype was observed many times. The chain couples TRBV7-3 to TRBJ2-5; D perhaps matches TRBD1 (5 bases). CDR3 length: 15 amino acids. Trimming removed 1 base from V and 4 bases from J, with 13 bases in between. CDR1 and CDR2 (germline): SGHTA, FQGTGA. This CDR3 is CASSLNGAILETQYF. The DNA of the CDR3 is TGTGCCAGCAGCTTAAATGGGGCCATTCTAGAGACCCAGTACTTC.

The chain uses TRBV19 and TRBJ2-1, with 7 bases identical to TRBD2. Germline loops: CDR1 LNHDA, CDR2 SQIVND (reference sequence). Germline trimming cut 7 bases from V and 7 bases from J; bases unmatched to any gene: 1. CDR3 length: 11 amino acids. The DNA for the CDR3 is TGTGCCAGTACAGCGGGAAATGAGCAGTTCTTC. Its translation is CASTAGNEQFF.

This clonotype was counted at least ten times. This chain links TRBV20-1 with TRBJ2-1; TRBD1 matches 10 bases. The CDR3 is 16 amino acids. Trimming took 0 bases from V and 4 from J; bases not matched to a gene: 6. CDR1 is DFQATT, CDR2 SNEGSKA, per germline (reference sequence). This CDR3 reads CSAREWRTGGYNEQFF. CDR3 bases: TGCAGTGCTAGAGAGTGGAGGACAGGGGGTTACAATGAGCAGTTCTTC.